This T cell receptor beta chain was found in a study of T cell responses to AZD1222 COVID-19 vaccine. Findings and caveats of the study: Recipients of two AZD1222 doses showed rising Spike-specific TCR breadth and depth.

Pooled in the analysis were second doses at about 4 or about 12 weeks. V lost 0 bases and J lost 3, with 14 bases in between. The CDR3 runs 16 residues. Germline V gene lookup returns CDR1 KGHSH and CDR2 LQKENI. TCRdb's copy holds only in-frame clones and misses some; the assay was immunoSEQ multiplex PCR. The data show fewer than 90,000 clones, roughly 90% seen once. As concerns this clone: Its target is unknown.

The sample in question was peripheral blood, obtained 28 days after the second AZD1222 dose. This sequence originates from an adult who received the AZD1222 COVID-19 vaccine. The chain couples TRBV18 to TRBJ2-5; D call uncertain. The CDR3 spells CASSPPNSLLKETQYF. The CDR3 DNA follows: TGTGCCAGCTCACCACCTAACAGCCTACTAAAAGAGACCCAGTACTTC.